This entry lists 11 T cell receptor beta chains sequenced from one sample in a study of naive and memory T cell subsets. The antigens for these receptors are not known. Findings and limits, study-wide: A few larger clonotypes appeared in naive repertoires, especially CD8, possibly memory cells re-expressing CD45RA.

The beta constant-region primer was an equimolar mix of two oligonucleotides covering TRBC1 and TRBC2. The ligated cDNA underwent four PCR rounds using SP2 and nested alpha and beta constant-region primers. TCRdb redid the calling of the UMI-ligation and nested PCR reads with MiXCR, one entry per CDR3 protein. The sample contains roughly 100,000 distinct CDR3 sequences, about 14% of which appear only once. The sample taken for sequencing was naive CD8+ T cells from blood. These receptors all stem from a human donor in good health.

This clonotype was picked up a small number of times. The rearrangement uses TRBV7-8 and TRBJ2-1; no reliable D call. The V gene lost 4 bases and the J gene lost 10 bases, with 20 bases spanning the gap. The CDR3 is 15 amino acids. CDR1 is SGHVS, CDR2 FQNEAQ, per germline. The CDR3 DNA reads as TGTGCCAGCAGCTCCTCCGGTTTAGAGATGTGGGAGCAGTTCTTC. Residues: CASSSSGLEMWEQFF. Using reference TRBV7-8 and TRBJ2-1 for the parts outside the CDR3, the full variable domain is GAGVSQSPRYKVAKRGQDVALRCDPISGHVSLFWYQQALGQGPEFLTYFQNEAQLDKSGLPSDRFFAERPEGSVSTLKIQRTQQEDSAVYLCASSSSGLEMWEQFFGPGTRLTVL.

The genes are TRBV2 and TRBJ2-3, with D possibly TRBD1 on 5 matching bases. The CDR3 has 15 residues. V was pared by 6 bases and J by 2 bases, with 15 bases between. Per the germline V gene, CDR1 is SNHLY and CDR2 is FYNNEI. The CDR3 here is CASRGEGDLTDTQYF. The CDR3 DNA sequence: TGTGCCAGCAGAGGGGAAGGGGATCTCACAGATACGCAGTATTTT.

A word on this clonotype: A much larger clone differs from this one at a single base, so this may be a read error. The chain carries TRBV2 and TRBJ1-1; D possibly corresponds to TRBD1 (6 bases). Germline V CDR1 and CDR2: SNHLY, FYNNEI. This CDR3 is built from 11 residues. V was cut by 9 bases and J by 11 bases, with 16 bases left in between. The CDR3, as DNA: TGTGCCAGTATAACAGGGAGGTACGCTTTCTTT. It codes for CASITGRYAFF.

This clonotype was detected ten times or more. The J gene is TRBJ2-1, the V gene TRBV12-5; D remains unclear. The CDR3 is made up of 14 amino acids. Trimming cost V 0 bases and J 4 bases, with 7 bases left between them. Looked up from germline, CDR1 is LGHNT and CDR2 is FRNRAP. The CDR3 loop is CASGLVLGYNEQFF. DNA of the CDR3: TGTGCTAGTGGTTTGGTGCTAGGGTACAATGAGCAGTTCTTC.

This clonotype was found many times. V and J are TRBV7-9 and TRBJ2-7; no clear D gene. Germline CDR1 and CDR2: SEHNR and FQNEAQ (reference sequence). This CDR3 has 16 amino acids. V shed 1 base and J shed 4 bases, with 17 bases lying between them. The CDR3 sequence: CASSLGRGVAEYEQYF. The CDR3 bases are TGTGCCAGCAGCTTAGGGCGTGGCGTTGCAGAGTACGAGCAGTACTTC.

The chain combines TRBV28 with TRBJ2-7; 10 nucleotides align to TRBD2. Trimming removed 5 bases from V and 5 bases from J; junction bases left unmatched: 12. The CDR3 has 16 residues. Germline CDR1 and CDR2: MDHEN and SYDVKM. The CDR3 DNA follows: TGTGCCAGCAGTAAACCCGGGACTAGCGAATCCAACGAGCAGTACTTC. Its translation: CASSKPGTSESNEQYF.

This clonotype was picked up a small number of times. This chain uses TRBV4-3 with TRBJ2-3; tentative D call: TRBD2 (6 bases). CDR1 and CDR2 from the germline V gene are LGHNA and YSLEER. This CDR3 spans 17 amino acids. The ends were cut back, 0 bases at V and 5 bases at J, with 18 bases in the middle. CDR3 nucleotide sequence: TGCGCCAGCAGCCAAGATAGGACTACCCCTCTGGGAGATACGCAGTATTTT. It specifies CASSQDRTTPLGDTQYF.

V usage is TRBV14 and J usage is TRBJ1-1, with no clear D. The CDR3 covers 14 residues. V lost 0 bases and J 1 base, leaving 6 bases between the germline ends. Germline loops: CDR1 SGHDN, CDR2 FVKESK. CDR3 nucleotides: TGTGCCAGCAGCCAAGAACCCCGGAACACTGAAGCTTTCTTT. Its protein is CASSQEPRNTEAFF.

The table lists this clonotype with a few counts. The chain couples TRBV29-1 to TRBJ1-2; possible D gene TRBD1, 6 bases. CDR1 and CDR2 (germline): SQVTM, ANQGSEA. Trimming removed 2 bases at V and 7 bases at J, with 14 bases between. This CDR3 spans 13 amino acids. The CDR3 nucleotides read TGCAGCGTTGAAATTGGGGGCATGCTTGGCTACACCTTC. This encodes CSVEIGGMLGYTF.

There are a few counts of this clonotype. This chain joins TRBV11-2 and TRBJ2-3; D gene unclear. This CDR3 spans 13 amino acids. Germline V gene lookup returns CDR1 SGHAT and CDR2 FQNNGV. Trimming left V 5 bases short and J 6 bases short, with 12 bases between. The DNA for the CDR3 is TGTGCCAGCAGCGCCGACCAAGTGGATACGCAGTATTTT. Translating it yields CASSADQVDTQYF.

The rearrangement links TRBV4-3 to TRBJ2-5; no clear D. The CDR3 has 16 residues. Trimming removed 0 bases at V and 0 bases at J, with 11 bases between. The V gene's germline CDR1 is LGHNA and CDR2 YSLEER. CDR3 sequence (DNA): TGCGCCAGCAGCCAAGATCACTACGCGTACCAAGAGACCCAGTACTTC. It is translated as CASSQDHYAYQETQYF.